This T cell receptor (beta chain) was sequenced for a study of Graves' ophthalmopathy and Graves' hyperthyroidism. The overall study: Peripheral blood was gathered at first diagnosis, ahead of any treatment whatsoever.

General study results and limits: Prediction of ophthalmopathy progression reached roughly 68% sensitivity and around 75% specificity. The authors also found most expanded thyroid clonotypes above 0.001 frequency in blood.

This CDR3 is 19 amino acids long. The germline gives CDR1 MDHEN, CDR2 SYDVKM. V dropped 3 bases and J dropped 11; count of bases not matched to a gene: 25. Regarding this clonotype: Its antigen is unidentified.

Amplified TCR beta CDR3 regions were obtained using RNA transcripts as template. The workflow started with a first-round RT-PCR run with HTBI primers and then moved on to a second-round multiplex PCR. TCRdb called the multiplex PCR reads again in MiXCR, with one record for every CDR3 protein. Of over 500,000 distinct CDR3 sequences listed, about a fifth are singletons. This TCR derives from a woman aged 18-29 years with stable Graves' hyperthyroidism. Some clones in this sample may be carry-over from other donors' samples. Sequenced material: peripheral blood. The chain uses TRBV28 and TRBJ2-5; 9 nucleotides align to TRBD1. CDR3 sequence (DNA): TGTGCCAGCAGTTTCAAGGCGGCGGGGGACAGGGACAAATACAATGAGCAGTACTTC. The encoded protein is CASSFKAAGDRDKYNEQYF.